This T cell receptor beta chain was captured in a study of neurological immune-mediated disorders. This clonotype appeared a few times. A single record per CDR3 protein comes from TCRdb applying MiXCR to the 5' RACE reads. The sample shows approximately 130,000 distinct CDR3 sequences, more than 2.5% of them seen only once. The length of the CDR3 is 15 residues. V shed 4 bases, J shed 2 bases, and the junction held 7 bases outside the gene matches. Germline CDR1 is MNHEY and CDR2 is SMNVEV (reference sequence). The sequence derives from a woman aged 25 to 39 with multiple sclerosis. The gene calls are TRBV27 and TRBJ2-7; 8 bases align to TRBD2. Sequencing used PBMCs. This chain's CDR3 is CASSSPAGATYEQYF. CDR3 nucleotide sequence: TGTGCCAGCAGTTCCCCAGCGGGAGCCACCTACGAGCAGTACTTC.